This entry lists 10 T cell receptor beta chains sequenced from one sample in a study of CD8+CD57+ T cells in acquired aplastic anemia. All sequencing subjects had displayed CD8+CD57+ cell expansion on flow cytometry. CDR3 and TCR beta VDJ profiling relied on genomic DNA as the template. TCRdb re-derived calls from the reads in MiXCR, one entry per CDR3 protein. The sample holds around 210,000 distinct CDR3 sequences, more than 55% seen once. The specimen was sorted CD4+, CD8+, or CD8+CD57+ T cells (not recorded which) from PBMCs. These receptors came from a human donor with aplastic anemia.

V usage is TRBV24-1 and J usage is TRBJ2-1, with TRBD1 matching over 8 bases. The CDR3 has 15 amino acids. CDR1 is KGHDR, CDR2 SFDVKD, per germline. V dropped 4 bases and J dropped 9; count of bases not matched to a gene: 10. CDR3 coding DNA: TGTGCCACCAGTGACGTAGGACAGGGCAAGGGTGAGCAGTTCTTC. Translating it yields CATSDVGQGKGEQFF.

Of note for this clonotype: Without the conserved terminal phenylalanine or tryptophan, this CDR3 likely stems from a read error. The chain joins TRBV5-6 to TRBJ2-7, with D perhaps TRBD2 (5 bases). Trimming removed 3 bases from V and 7 bases from J, with 11 bases in between. CDR1 SGHDT and CDR2 YYEEEE come from the germline V gene. The CDR3 extends over 12 amino acids. The CDR3 here is CASSSSPYEQYL. The CDR3 nucleotides read TGTGCCAGCAGCTCTAGCCCGTATGAGCAGTACCTC.

The chain joins TRBV2 to TRBJ1-5; the D is unclear. Trimming cost V 6 bases and J 0 bases, with 6 bases left between them. This CDR3 is 13 amino acids long. The germline CDR1 and CDR2 sequences are SNHLY and FYNNEI. CDR3 coding DNA: TGTGCCAGCAGACCAAATAGCAATCAGCCCCAGCATTTT. This codes for CASRPNSNQPQHF.

The chain uses TRBV29-1 and TRBJ1-1, with D possibly being TRBD1 (5 bases). CDR1 is SQVTM, CDR2 ANQGSEA, per germline. The CDR3 is 13 amino acids. CDR3 bases: TGCAGTGCTGGAGCGGGCAGGGACGCTGAAGCTTTCTTT. This gives the protein CSAGAGRDAEAFF. Using reference TRBV29-1 and TRBJ1-1 for the parts outside the CDR3, the full variable domain is SAVISQKPSRDICQRGTSLTIQCQVDSQVTMMFWYRQQPGQSLTLIATANQGSEATYESGFVIDKFPISRPNLTFSTLTVSNMSPEDSSIYLCSAGAGRDAEAFFGQGTRLTVV.

This clonotype showed up many times. The chain uses TRBV4-1 and TRBJ2-7; D not certain. The V gene's germline CDR1 is MGHRA and CDR2 YSYEKL. The V end lost 3 bases, the J end lost 2 bases, and 14 bases lay between the germline ends. CDR3 size: 15 residues. CDR3 nucleotides: TGCGCCAGCAGCCACGCGGCTCAGGAACCCTACGAGCAGTACTTC. Encoded protein: CASSHAAQEPYEQYF.

The J gene is TRBJ2-1, the V gene TRBV5-4; 16 bases agree with TRBD2. Germline V gene lookup returns CDR1 SGHNT and CDR2 YYREEE (reference sequence). The ends lost 5 bases at V and 9 bases at J; junction bases unmatched: 5. This CDR3 has 15 residues. The CDR3 sequence: CASRDGTSGRGEQFF. The DNA of the CDR3 is TGTGCCAGCAGGGATGGGACTAGCGGGAGGGGTGAGCAGTTCTTC.

The chain links TRBV2 to TRBJ2-7; the D gene is possibly TRBD1 (5 bases). The CDR3 runs to 13 residues. CDR1 and CDR2 from the germline V gene are SNHLY and FYNNEI. Trimming took off 2 bases at V and 3 bases at J, with 8 bases between the two ends. The CDR3 DNA reads TGTGCCAGCAGTGAATATCAGGGCTACGAGCAGTACTTC. It specifies CASSEYQGYEQYF.

As concerns this clonotype: At one end the junction does not follow the germline gene, possibly because of a read error. The J gene is TRBJ1-3, the V gene TRBV5-8; TRBD1 might be the D (5 bases). Germline-derived CDR1 and CDR2 are SGHTS and YDEGEE. The length of the CDR3 is 13 residues. The CDR3 DNA follows: TGCGCCAGCAGGGAGATGACTGGAAACACCATATATTTT. Encoded protein: CASREMTGNTIYF.

The V and J genes are TRBV7-9 and TRBJ1-1; 8 bases are shared with TRBD1. CDR1 and CDR2 from the germline V gene are SEHNR and FQNEAQ (reference sequence). Trimming removed 6 bases from V and 1 base from J; junction bases left unmatched: 10. This CDR3 region has 16 residues. The CDR3 sequence: CASSFQGAGANTEAFF. CDR3 in DNA: TGTGCCAGCAGTTTCCAGGGGGCCGGGGCGAACACTGAAGCTTTCTTT.

This chain uses TRBV6-6 with TRBJ2-1, with D unresolved. The CDR3 length is 14 residues. CDR1 is MNHNY and CDR2 is SVGAGI in the germline V gene (reference sequence). V lost 1 base to trimming and J lost 6 bases, with 10 bases between them. This chain's CDR3 is CASSYLSAVNEQFF. The CDR3 DNA reads TGTGCCAGCAGTTACTTGTCCGCGGTCAATGAGCAGTTCTTC.